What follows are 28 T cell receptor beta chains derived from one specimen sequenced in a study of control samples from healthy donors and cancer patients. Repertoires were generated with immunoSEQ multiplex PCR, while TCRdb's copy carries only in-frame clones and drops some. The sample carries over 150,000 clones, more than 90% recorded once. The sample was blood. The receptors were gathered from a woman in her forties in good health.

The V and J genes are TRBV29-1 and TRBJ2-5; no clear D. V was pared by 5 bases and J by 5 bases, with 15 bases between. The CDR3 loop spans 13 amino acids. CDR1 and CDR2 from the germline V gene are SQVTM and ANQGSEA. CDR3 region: CSVPNPLWETQYF. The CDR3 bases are TGCAGCGTTCCCAACCCCCTATGGGAGACCCAGTACTTC.

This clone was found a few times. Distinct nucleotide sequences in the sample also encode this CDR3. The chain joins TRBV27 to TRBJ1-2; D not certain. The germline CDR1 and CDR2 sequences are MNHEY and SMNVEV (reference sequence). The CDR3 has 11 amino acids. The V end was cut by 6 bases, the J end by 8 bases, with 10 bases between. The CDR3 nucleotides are TGTGCCAGCAGATCCATGGGCGGCTACACCTTC. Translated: CASRSMGGYTF.

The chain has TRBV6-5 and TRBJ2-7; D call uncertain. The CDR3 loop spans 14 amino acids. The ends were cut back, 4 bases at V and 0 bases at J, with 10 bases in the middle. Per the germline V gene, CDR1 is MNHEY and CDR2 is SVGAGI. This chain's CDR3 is CASSSHSGSYEQYF. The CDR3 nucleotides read TGTGCCAGCAGTTCCCATTCAGGCTCCTACGAGCAGTACTTC.

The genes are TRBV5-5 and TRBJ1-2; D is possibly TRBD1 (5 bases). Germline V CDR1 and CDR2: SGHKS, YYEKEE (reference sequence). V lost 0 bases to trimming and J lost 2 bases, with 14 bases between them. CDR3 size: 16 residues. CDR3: CASSLVARELNYGYTF. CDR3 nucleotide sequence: TGTGCCAGCAGCTTGGTTGCCAGGGAATTGAACTATGGCTACACCTTC.

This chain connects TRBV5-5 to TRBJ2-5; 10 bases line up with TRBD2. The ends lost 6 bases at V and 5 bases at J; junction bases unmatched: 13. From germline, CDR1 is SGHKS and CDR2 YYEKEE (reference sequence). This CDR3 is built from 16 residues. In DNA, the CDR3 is TGTGCCAGCAAGGAGCCTAGCGGGGGTCCCGGGGAGACCCAGTACTTC. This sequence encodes CASKEPSGGPGETQYF.

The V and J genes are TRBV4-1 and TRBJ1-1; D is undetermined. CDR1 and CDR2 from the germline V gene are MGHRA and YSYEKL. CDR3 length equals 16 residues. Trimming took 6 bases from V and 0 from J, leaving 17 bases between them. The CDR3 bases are TGCGCCAGCAGAGATAGACGCGTAGTTTTGAACACTGAAGCTTTCTTT. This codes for CASRDRRVVLNTEAFF.

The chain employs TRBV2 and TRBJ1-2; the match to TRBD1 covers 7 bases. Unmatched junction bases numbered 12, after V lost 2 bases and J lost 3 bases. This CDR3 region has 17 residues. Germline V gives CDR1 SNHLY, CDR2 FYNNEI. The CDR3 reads CASSESNLGGRDYGYTF. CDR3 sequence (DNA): TGTGCCAGCAGTGAAAGTAATTTAGGGGGCAGAGACTATGGCTACACCTTC. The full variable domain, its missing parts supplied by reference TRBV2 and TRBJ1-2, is EPEVTQTPSHQVTQMGQEVILRCVPISNHLYFYWYRQILGQKVEFLVSFYNNEISEKSEIFDDQFSVERPDGSNFTLKIRSTKLEDSAMYFCASSESNLGGRDYGYTFGSGTRLTVV.

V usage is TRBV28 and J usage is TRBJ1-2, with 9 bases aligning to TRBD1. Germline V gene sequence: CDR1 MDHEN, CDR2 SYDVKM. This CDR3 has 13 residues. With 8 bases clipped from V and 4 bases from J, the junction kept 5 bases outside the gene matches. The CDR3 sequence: CASSEQGAYGYTF. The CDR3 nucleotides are TGTGCCAGCTCCGAACAGGGGGCCTATGGCTACACCTTC.

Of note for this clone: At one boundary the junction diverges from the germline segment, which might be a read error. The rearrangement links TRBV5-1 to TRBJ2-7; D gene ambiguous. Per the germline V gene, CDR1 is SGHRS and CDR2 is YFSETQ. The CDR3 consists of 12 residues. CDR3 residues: CAGSPENYEQYF. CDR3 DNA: TGCGCCGGCAGCCCTGAGAACTACGAGCAGTACTTC. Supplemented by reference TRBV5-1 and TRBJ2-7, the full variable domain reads KAGVTQTPRYLIKTRGQQVTLSCSPISGHRSVSWYQQTPGQGLQFLFEYFSETQRNKGNFPGRFSGRQFSNSRSEMNVSTLELGDSALYLCAGSPENYEQYFGPGTRLTVT.

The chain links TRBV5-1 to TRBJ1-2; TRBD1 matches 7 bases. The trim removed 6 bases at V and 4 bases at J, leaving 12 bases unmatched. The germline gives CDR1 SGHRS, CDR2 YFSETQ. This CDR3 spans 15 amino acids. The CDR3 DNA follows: TGCGCCAGCACGTCTCACCCGGGACAGAGCTATGGCTACACCTTC. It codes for CASTSHPGQSYGYTF.

CDR3: CAISESPRERAYF. DNA for the CDR3: TGTGCCATCAGTGAAAGCCCTAGGGAACGGGCGTATTTT. The V and J genes are TRBV10-3 and TRBJ2-3; D gene unclear. Trimming took 3 bases from V and 14 from J, leaving 18 bases between them. CDR1 ENHRY and CDR2 SYGVKD come from the germline V gene. The CDR3 covers 13 residues.

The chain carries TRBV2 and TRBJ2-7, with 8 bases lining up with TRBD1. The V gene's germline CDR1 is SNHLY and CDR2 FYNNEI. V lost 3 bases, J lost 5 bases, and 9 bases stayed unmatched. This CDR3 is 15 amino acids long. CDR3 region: CASSDLQGVSDEQYF. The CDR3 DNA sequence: TGTGCCAGCAGTGATCTACAGGGGGTGTCGGACGAGCAGTACTTC.

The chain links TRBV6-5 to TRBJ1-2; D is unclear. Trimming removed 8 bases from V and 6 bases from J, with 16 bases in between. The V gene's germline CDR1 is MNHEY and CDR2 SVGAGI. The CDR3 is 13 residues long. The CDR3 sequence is CASSRWGGDGYTF. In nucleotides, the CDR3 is TGTGCCAGCTCCCGGTGGGGAGGTGATGGCTACACCTTC.

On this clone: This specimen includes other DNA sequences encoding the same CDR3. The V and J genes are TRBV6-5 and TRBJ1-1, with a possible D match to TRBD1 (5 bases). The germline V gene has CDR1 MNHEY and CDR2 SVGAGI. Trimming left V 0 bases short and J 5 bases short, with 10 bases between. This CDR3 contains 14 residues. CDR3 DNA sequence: TGTGCCAGCAGTTACTCGCGGGGGGGGACTGAAGCTTTCTTT. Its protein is CASSYSRGGTEAFF.

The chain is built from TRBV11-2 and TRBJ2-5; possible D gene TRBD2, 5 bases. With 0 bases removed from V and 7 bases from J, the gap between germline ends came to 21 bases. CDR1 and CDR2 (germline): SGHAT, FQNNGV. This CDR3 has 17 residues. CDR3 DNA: TGTGCCAGCAGCTTAGATAGGGCGGGTGATCAATTTGGGACCCAGTACTTC. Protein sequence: CASSLDRAGDQFGTQYF.

The CDR3 is CASSTVGGAAYGYTF. In nucleotides, the CDR3 is TGTGCCAGTAGTACCGTGGGGGGGGCAGCCTATGGCTACACCTTC. The genes are TRBV19 and TRBJ1-2, with D maybe TRBD1 (6 bases). V lost 4 bases to trimming and J lost 4 bases, with 16 bases between them. There are 15 residues in the CDR3. CDR1 is LNHDA, CDR2 SQIVND, per germline (reference sequence).

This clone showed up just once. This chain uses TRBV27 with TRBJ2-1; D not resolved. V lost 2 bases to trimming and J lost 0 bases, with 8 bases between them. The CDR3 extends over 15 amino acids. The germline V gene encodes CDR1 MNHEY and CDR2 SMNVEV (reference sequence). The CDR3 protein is CASSLGLDSYNEQFF. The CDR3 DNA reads TGTGCCAGCAGTTTAGGCCTAGACTCCTACAATGAGCAGTTCTTC.

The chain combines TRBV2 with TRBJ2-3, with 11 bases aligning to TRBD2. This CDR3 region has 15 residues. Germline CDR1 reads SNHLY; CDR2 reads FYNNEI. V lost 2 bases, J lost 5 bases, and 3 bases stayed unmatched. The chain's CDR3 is CASSETSGGRDTQYF. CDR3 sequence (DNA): TGTGCCAGCAGTGAAACTAGCGGGGGCCGAGATACGCAGTATTTT.

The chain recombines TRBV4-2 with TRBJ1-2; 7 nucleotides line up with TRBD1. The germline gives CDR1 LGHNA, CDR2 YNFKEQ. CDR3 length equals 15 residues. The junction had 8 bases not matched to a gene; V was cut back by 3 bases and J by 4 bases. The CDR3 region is CASSHSTDRAYGYTF. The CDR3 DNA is TGTGCCAGCAGCCACAGCACAGACAGGGCCTATGGCTACACCTTC.

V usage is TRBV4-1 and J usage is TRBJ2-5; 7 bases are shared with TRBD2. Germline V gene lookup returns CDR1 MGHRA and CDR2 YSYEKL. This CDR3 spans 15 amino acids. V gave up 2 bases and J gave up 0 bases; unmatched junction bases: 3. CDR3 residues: CASSQSSGDQETQYF. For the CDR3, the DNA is TGCGCCAGCAGCCAATCCAGCGGGGACCAAGAGACCCAGTACTTC.

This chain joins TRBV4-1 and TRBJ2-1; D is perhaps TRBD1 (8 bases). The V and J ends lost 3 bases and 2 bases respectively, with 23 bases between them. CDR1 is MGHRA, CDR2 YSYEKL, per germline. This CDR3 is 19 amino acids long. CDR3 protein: CASSQISGGQATPYNEQFF. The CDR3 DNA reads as TGCGCCAGCAGCCAGATTTCGGGGGGACAGGCGACTCCCTACAATGAGCAGTTCTTC.

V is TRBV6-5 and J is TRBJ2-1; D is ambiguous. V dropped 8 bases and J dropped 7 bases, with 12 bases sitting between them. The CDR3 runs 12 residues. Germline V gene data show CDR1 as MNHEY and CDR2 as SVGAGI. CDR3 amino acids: CASGLHGNEQFF. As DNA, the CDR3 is TGTGCCAGCGGCCTTCACGGGAATGAGCAGTTCTTC.

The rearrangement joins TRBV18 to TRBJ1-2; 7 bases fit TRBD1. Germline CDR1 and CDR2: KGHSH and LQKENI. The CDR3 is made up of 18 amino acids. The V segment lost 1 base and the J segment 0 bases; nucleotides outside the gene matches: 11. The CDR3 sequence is CASSPLVPGTAANYGYTF. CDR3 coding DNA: TGTGCCAGCTCACCACTCGTCCCGGGGACAGCAGCTAACTATGGCTACACCTTC. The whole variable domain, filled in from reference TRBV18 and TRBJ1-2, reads NAGVMQNPRHLVRRRGQEARLRCSPMKGHSHVYWYRQLPEEGLKFMVYLQKENIIDESGMPKERFSAEFPKEGPSILRIQQVVRGDSAAYFCASSPLVPGTAANYGYTFGSGTRLTVV.

CDR3: CASSFGTGPYNEQFF. The CDR3 coding sequence is TGTGCCAGCAGCTTCGGGACAGGCCCTTACAATGAGCAGTTCTTC. This rearrangement joins TRBV5-5 to TRBJ2-1; 8 bases line up with TRBD1. CDR1 is SGHKS and CDR2 is YYEKEE in the germline V gene (reference sequence). The V gene end was trimmed by 2 bases and the J gene end by 4 bases; junction bases not matched to a gene: 5. CDR3 length: 15 residues.

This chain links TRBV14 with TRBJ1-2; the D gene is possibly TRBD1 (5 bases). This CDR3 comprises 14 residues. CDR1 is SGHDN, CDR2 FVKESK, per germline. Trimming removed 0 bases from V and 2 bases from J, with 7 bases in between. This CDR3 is CASSQEWGNYGYTF. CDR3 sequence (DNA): TGTGCCAGCAGCCAAGAATGGGGGAACTATGGCTACACCTTC.

The chain's CDR3 is CASSSLQGAGGYTF. DNA of the CDR3: TGTGCCAGCAGCTCGCTGCAGGGGGCAGGTGGCTACACCTTC. The gene calls are TRBV7-2 and TRBJ1-2; TRBD1 aligns across 8 bases. Germline assignment: CDR1 SGHTA and CDR2 FQGNSA. CDR3 length: 14 residues. V shed 4 bases, J shed 7 bases, and the junction held 8 bases outside the gene matches. The whole variable domain, filled in from reference TRBV7-2 and TRBJ1-2, reads GAGVSQSPSNKVTEKGKDVELRCDPISGHTALYWYRQSLGQGLEFLIYFQGNSAPDKSGLPSDRFSAERTGGSVSTLTIQRTQQEDSAVYLCASSSLQGAGGYTFGSGTRLTVV.

The CDR3, as DNA: TGTGCCAGCAGCCAGGAAGGACTAGCGGGGGGGCCCTTCACAGATACGCAGTATTTT. This gives the protein CASSQEGLAGGPFTDTQYF. This chain links TRBV4-2 with TRBJ2-3, with TRBD2 matching 15 bases. This CDR3 is 19 amino acids long. Germline V CDR1 and CDR2: LGHNA, YNFKEQ. Trimming at V came to 3 bases and at J to 2 bases, leaving 9 bases not matched to a gene.

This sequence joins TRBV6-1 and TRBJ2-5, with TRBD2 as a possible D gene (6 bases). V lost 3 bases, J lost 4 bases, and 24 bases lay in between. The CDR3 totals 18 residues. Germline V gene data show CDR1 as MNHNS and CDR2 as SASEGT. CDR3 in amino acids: CASSEFGGTPGRSETQYF. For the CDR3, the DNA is TGTGCCAGCAGTGAGTTTGGGGGGACGCCGGGTCGTTCAGAGACCCAGTACTTC.